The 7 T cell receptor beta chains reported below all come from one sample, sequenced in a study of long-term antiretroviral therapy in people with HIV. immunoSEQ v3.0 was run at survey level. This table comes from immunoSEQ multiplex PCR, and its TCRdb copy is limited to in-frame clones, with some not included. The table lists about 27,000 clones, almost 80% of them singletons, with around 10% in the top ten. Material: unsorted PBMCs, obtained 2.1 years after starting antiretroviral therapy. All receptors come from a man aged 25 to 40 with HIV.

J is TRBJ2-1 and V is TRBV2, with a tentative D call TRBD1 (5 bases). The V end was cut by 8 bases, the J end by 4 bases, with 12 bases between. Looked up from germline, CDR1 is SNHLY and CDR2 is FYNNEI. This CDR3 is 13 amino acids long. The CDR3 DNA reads TGTGCCAGCCAGGGTCGGGTTTACAATGAGCAGTTCTTC. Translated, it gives CASQGRVYNEQFF. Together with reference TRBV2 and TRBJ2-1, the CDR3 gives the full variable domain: EPEVTQTPSHQVTQMGQEVILRCVPISNHLYFYWYRQILGQKVEFLVSFYNNEISEKSEIFDDQFSVERPDGSNFTLKIRSTKLEDSAMYFCASQGRVYNEQFFGPGTRLTVL.

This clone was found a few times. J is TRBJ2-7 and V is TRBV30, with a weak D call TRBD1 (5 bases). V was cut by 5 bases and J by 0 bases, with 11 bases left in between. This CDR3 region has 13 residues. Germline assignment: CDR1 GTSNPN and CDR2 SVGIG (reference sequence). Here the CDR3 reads CAWGRGLSYEQYF. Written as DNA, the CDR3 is TGTGCCTGGGGAAGGGGCCTCTCCTACGAGCAGTACTTC.

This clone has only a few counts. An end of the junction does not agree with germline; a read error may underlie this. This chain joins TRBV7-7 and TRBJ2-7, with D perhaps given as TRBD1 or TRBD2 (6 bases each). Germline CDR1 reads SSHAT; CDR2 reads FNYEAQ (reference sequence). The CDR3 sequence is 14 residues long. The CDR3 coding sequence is TGTGCTAGCAGCTACGGGGGCCAAGGGGACGAGCAGTACTTC. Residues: CASSYGGQGDEQYF.

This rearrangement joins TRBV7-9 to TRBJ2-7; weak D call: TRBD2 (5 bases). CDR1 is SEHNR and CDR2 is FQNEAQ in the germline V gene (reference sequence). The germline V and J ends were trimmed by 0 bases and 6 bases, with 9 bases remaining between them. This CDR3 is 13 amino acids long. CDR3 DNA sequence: TGTGCCAGCAGCTTAGCCCCAGAGGGCGAGCAGTACTTC. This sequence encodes CASSLAPEGEQYF.

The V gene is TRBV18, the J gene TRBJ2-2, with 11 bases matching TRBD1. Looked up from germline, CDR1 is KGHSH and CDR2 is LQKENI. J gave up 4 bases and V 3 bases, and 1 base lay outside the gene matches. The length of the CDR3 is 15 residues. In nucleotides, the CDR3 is TGTGCCAGCTCACCCGGGACAGGGGGCACCGGGGAGCTGTTTTTT. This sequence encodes CASSPGTGGTGELFF.

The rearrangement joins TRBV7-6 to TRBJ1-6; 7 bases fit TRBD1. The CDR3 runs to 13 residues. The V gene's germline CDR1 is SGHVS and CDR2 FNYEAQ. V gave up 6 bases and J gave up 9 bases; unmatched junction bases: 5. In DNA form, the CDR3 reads TGTGCCAGCAGAGCAGGGGGGAGTTCACCCCTCCACTTT. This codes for CASRAGGSSPLHF.

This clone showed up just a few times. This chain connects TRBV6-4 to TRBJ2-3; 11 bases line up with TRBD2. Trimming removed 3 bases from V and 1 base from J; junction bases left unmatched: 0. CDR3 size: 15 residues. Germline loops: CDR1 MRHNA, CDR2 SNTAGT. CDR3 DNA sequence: TGTGCCAGCAGTGAGGGACTAGCGGGCACAGATACGCAGTATTTT. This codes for CASSEGLAGTDTQYF.